Given below is one T cell receptor beta chain in context. This clone was detected only once. This clone's antigen is unknown. The sample holds no much larger clone one base away, and base qualities are not on file. The data were obtained in a study of blood T cell repertoires in COVID-19 (TCRdb year 2020). For the wider study: The collaborator samples originated in the United States, Italy and Spain and spanned the acute and convalescent phases of COVID-19. The material from the prospective study consisted of cDNA or gDNA derived from T cells, B-cell-depleted T cells, or PBMCs. Subjects who had been exposed to COVID-19, were actively infected with it, or had recovered from it provided the deeply sampled blood TCRbeta repertoires that made up the dataset. A freely available public database, intended as a resource for researchers studying the immune response to SARS-CoV-2, is where the repertoires were released. The samples were drawn from the first 160 participants of the ongoing ImmuneRACE study and from 1,254 subjects provided by 6 global collaborators. Nearly every sample came with metadata listing a de-identified subject ID, COVID-19 status, age in years and sex. Where available, HLA class I and class II types were obtained from metadata supplied by the sample provider rather than from assay-based typing.

TCRbeta CDR3 regions were amplified from genomic DNA by means of the immunoSEQ Assay, a bias-controlled multiplex PCR. The authors' analysis ran thus. Within the assay, amplification of reference gene primers was used to estimate how many nucleated cells each sample contained. Sequence reads were collapsed and filtered to measure the absolute abundance of every unique TCRbeta CDR3 rearrangement. For each sample, productive Simpson clonality was calculated as the square root of Simpson's diversity index across productive rearrangements. Drawn from immuneACCESS, this table holds only the in-frame rearrangements with V and J called that TCRdb kept. Clones are partly lost; checked studies trace under half to an unresolved V gene and leave the rest unexplained. The V and J calls and clone size are taken from that table; D and trimming were inferred from the DNA. This sample has under 350,000 clones in its table, and approximately 85% of those were observed once. The top ten clonotypes cover approximately 7.6% of the sample.

What the research found in general, with its limitations: The quantity of clinical and demographic metadata differed by source and by participant and was supplied without curation.

Collaborating institutions collected whole blood in K2EDTA tubes following their own protocols. For TCRbeta analysis, collaborators shipped samples as frozen whole blood, isolated PBMCs, or DNA extracted from either of those sample types. The CDR3 runs 16 residues from the cysteine to the phenylalanine. Left in the record is the CDR3 DNA by itself, 48 bases read in frame from the first base. Trimming accounts for 3 bases at V and 7 bases at J, while the number of junction bases matched to no gene is 4. According to the germline V gene (reference sequence), CDR1 reads LGHDT and CDR2 reads YNNKEL. Recombination connected TRBV3-1 (or the pseudogene TRBV3-2) to TRBJ2-3; TRBD2 agrees with 16 junctional bases. Sequences were obtained from peripheral blood. The receptor comes from a human donor in a cohort sampled during active COVID-19. The DNA is TGTGCCAGCAGCCAGGGACTAGCGGGGGGGCAGAATACGCAGTATTTT. Its amino acids are CASSQGLAGGQNTQYF.